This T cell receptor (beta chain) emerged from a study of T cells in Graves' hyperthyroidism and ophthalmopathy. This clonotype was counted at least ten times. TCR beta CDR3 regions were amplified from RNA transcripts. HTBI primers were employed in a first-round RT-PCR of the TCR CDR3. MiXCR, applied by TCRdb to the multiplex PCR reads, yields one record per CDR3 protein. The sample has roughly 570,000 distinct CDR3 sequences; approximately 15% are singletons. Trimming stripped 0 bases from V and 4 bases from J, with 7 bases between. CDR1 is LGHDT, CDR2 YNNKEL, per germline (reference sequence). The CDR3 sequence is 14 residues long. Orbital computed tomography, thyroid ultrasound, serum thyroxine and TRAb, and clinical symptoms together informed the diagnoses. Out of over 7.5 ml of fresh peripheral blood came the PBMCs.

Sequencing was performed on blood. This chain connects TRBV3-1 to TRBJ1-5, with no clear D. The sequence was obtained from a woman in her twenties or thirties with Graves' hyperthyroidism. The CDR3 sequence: CASSQDLINQPQHF. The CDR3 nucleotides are TGTGCCAGCAGCCAAGATCTGATTAATCAGCCCCAGCATTTT. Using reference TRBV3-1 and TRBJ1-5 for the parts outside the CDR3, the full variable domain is DTAVSQTPKYLVTQMGNDKSIKCEQNLGHDTMYWYKQDSKKFLKIMFSYNNKELIINETVPNRFSPKSPDKAHLNLHINSLELGDSAVYFCASSQDLINQPQHFGDGTRLSIL.